This passage covers 25 T cell receptor beta chains from one sample sequenced in a study of shared clonotypes between healthy human individuals. Measured with immunoSEQ multiplex PCR; TCRdb has only the in-frame clones, and not every one. The sample contains under 1 million clones, 96% of which appear only once. Terminally differentiated effector memory CD45RA+ cells were excluded by CCR7 positive selection of CD45RO-negative cells. Sequencing input: naive CD8+ T cells sorted from blood. Source of these receptors: a young man in good health.

The V gene is TRBV7-6, the J gene TRBJ2-1; no definite D call. Germline loops: CDR1 SGHVS, CDR2 FNYEAQ. V lost 5 bases and J lost 12, with 20 bases in between. The CDR3 consists of 14 residues. The CDR3 nucleotides are TGTGCCAGCAGCCCCCCTGGTGCGCCTGGGTGGCAGTTCTTC. This codes for CASSPPGAPGWQFF.

The chain couples TRBV5-1 to TRBJ2-1; maybe TRBD2 (6 bases). Trimming took off 4 bases at V and 10 bases at J, with 18 bases between the two ends. This CDR3 is built from 14 residues. Looked up from germline, CDR1 is SGHRS and CDR2 is YFSETQ. DNA for the CDR3: TGCGCCAGCAGCCCGGGACTCGGGGAGTGGGAGCAGTTCTTC. This codes for CASSPGLGEWEQFF.

The V call is TRBV7-9, the J call TRBJ2-2; 7 bases agree with TRBD2. The CDR3 runs 14 residues. The germline gives CDR1 SEHNR, CDR2 FQNEAQ (reference sequence). J gave up 6 bases and V 5 bases, and 6 bases lay outside the gene matches. The DNA of the CDR3 is TGTGCCAGCAGCCTTGGACTAGTTCCCGGGGAGCTGTTTTTT. Translated: CASSLGLVPGELFF.

This rearrangement joins TRBV28 to TRBJ2-1, with TRBD2 matching over 11 bases. The ends lost 7 bases at V and 3 bases at J; junction bases unmatched: 5. The length of the CDR3 is 15 residues. CDR1 is MDHEN and CDR2 is SYDVKM in the germline V gene. The CDR3 reads CASTTGTSGYNEQFF. CDR3 bases: TGTGCCAGCACTACCGGGACTAGCGGCTACAATGAGCAGTTCTTC.

The chain combines TRBV15 with TRBJ2-3; D is unresolved. Trimming shortened V by 1 base and J by 1 base, and 15 bases separated the two germline ends. Germline V lookup: CDR1 LNHNV, CDR2 YYDKDF (reference sequence). The CDR3 extends over 17 amino acids. The CDR3 reads CATSRAVARWGTDTQYF. CDR3 DNA sequence: TGTGCCACCAGCAGAGCAGTAGCCCGATGGGGCACAGATACGCAGTATTTT.

The V and J genes are TRBV11-2 and TRBJ2-7; tentative D call: TRBD2 (5 bases). The V gene's germline CDR1 is SGHAT and CDR2 FQNNGV. V was shortened by 2 bases and J by 2 bases, with 10 bases between the two germline ends. The CDR3 has 14 amino acids. This chain's CDR3 is CASSLIALTYEQYF. CDR3 bases: TGTGCCAGCAGCTTAATAGCGTTGACCTACGAGCAGTACTTC.

J is TRBJ2-7 and V is TRBV11-2; D is perhaps TRBD2 (5 bases). The CDR3 length is 15 residues. V gave up 1 base and J gave up 4 bases, with 14 bases separating them. Germline lookup yields CDR1 SGHAT and CDR2 FQNNGV. The CDR3 DNA sequence: TGTGCCAGCAGCTTAGGGGCTAGCTTCGGTTACGAGCAGTACTTC. Its translation is CASSLGASFGYEQYF.

The chain carries TRBV5-8 and TRBJ2-2; D not resolved. Trimming shortened V by 0 bases and J by 3 bases, and 24 bases separated the two germline ends. The CDR3 consists of 20 residues. Germline lookup yields CDR1 SGHTS and CDR2 YDEGEE. CDR3 sequence (DNA): TGTGCCAGCAGCTTGGCCTTCGCTAGGACGCCTCTCTTGGACACCGGGGAGCTGTTTTTT. It encodes CASSLAFARTPLLDTGELFF.

The chain has TRBV5-1 and TRBJ2-7, with 8 nucleotides matching TRBD1. The CDR3 runs 14 residues. From germline, CDR1 is SGHRS and CDR2 YFSETQ. The V segment lost 7 bases and the J segment 5 bases; nucleotides outside the gene matches: 11. CDR3 sequence reads: CASGDRGLVNEQYF. CDR3 bases: TGCGCCAGCGGCGACAGGGGCTTGGTAAACGAGCAGTACTTC.

The CDR3 reads CASSPPVPGLEADTQYF. The CDR3 DNA reads TGTGCCAGCAGTCCCCCTGTCCCGGGACTAGAAGCAGATACGCAGTATTTT. The chain recombines TRBV27 with TRBJ2-3, with 8 bases lining up with TRBD2. Germline V gene data show CDR1 as MNHEY and CDR2 as SMNVEV (reference sequence). This CDR3 is built from 17 residues. The V and J ends lost 5 bases and 4 bases, in that order; junction bases with no gene match: 14.

The rearrangement uses TRBV11-2 and TRBJ2-1; no firm D call. Germline CDR1 SGHAT, CDR2 FQNNGV. The CDR3 is 16 amino acids. V lost 0 bases and J lost 4, with 13 bases in between. The CDR3 bases are TGTGCCAGCAGCTTAGATTACTCCGGGCAGTACAATGAGCAGTTCTTC. Translation gives CASSLDYSGQYNEQFF. Complete variable domain (other parts from reference TRBV11-2 and TRBJ2-1): EAGVAQSPRYKIIEKRQSVAFWCNPISGHATLYWYQQILGQGPKLLIQFQNNGVVDDSQLPKDRFSAERLKGVDSTLKIQPAKLEDSAVYLCASSLDYSGQYNEQFFGPGTRLTVL.

The rearrangement joins TRBV27 to TRBJ2-7; TRBD1 matches 8 bases. The CDR3 is 15 residues long. The germline gives CDR1 MNHEY, CDR2 SMNVEV (reference sequence). V lost 8 bases and J lost 2; bases outside the gene matches: 11. The CDR3 spells CASVLAAGGTYEQYF. The CDR3 coding sequence is TGTGCCAGCGTGTTGGCAGCAGGGGGCACCTACGAGCAGTACTTC.

The sample holds one count of this clone. This chain links TRBV29-1 with TRBJ2-7, with D uncertain. The CDR3 has 10 residues. V gave up 6 bases and J gave up 0 bases, with 3 bases separating them. Germline lookup yields CDR1 SQVTM and CDR2 ANQGSEA. The CDR3 nucleotides are TGCAGCGTGAGCTCCTACGAGCAGTACTTC. Protein product: CSVSSYEQYF.

The chain joins TRBV7-2 to TRBJ2-7, with 9 bases identical to TRBD1. V shed 4 bases and J 3 bases; nucleotides not matched to a gene: 7. This CDR3 has 15 amino acids. Germline V CDR1 and CDR2: SGHTA, FQGNSA. CDR3: CASSSPGQGFYEQYF. The CDR3 nucleotides are TGTGCCAGCAGCTCACCGGGACAGGGATTCTACGAGCAGTACTTC.

This chain uses TRBV7-9 with TRBJ1-1, with 8 bases matching TRBD1. The CDR3 totals 15 residues. Trimming cost V 3 bases and J 1 base; bases outside gene matches: 4. Germline CDR1 and CDR2: SEHNR and FQNEAQ (reference sequence). The CDR3 here is CASSFLGTGNTEAFF. Written as DNA, the CDR3 is TGTGCCAGCAGCTTCCTCGGGACAGGGAACACTGAAGCTTTCTTT.

The chain links TRBV28 to TRBJ2-7; 7 bases match TRBD2. This CDR3 is 18 amino acids long. CDR1 and CDR2 (germline): MDHEN, SYDVKM. Trimming took 4 bases from V and 3 from J; bases not matched to a gene: 18. The CDR3 loop reads CASSSRTRGERDHYEQYF. As DNA, the CDR3 is TGTGCCAGCAGTTCGAGGACCAGAGGGGAGCGGGATCACTACGAGCAGTACTTC.

The V call is TRBV4-1, the J call TRBJ2-6, with D hard to call. This CDR3 region has 15 residues. Germline loops: CDR1 MGHRA, CDR2 YSYEKL. V gave up 3 bases and J gave up 0 bases, with 6 bases separating them. The CDR3 is CASSHTPSGANVLTF. CDR3 coding DNA: TGCGCCAGCAGCCATACTCCCTCTGGGGCCAACGTCCTGACTTTC.

This chain links TRBV27 with TRBJ2-7, with D possibly TRBD2 on 5 matching bases. CDR1 is MNHEY and CDR2 is SMNVEV in the germline V gene (reference sequence). Trimming took 4 bases from V and 3 from J, leaving 7 bases between them. The CDR3 consists of 12 residues. The CDR3 loop is CASSSGYYEQYF. CDR3 in DNA: TGTGCCAGCAGTTCGGGGTACTACGAGCAGTACTTC.

The genes are TRBV5-6 and TRBJ2-1, with D unresolved. Germline V gene sequence: CDR1 SGHDT, CDR2 YYEEEE. This CDR3 contains 14 residues. V was trimmed by 1 base and J by 5 bases, leaving 10 bases between them. The CDR3 DNA sequence: TGTGCCAGCAGCTTGAATGGCAGAGACAATGAGCAGTTCTTC. It is translated as CASSLNGRDNEQFF.

V usage is TRBV5-1 and J usage is TRBJ2-7, with 10 bases matching TRBD2. Germline V gene sequence: CDR1 SGHRS, CDR2 YFSETQ. Unmatched junction bases numbered 6, after V lost 0 bases and J lost 3 bases. The CDR3 runs 16 residues. The CDR3 nucleotides read TGCGCCAGCAGCTTGGGGGCTAGCGGGAGTATCTACGAGCAGTACTTC. Its translation: CASSLGASGSIYEQYF.

The rearrangement links TRBV11-2 to TRBJ2-2; D gene unclear. CDR1 and CDR2 (germline): SGHAT, FQNNGV. This CDR3 region has 17 residues. Trimming stripped 1 base from V and 2 bases from J, with 14 bases between. CDR3 DNA: TGTGCCAGCAGCTTAGGCAAATACGGAAAAAACACCGGGGAGCTGTTTTTT. This gives the protein CASSLGKYGKNTGELFF.

The chain combines TRBV29-1 with TRBJ2-7, with 12 bases that match TRBD2. Germline values: CDR1 SQVTM, CDR2 ANQGSEA. CDR3 length equals 13 residues. The V segment lost 7 bases and the J segment 5 bases; nucleotides outside the gene matches: 6. Here the CDR3 DNA reads TGCAGCGCCTGGACTAGCGGGAACGACGAGCAGTACTTC. It translates to CSAWTSGNDEQYF.

This chain links TRBV11-2 with TRBJ2-7; 14 bases map to TRBD2. Germline lookup yields CDR1 SGHAT and CDR2 FQNNGV. The CDR3 contains 15 residues. The V gene end was trimmed by 5 bases and the J gene end by 4 bases; junction bases not matched to a gene: 4. The CDR3 DNA reads as TGTGCCAGCAGCGGTGGGACTAGCGGGAGTTACGAGCAGTACTTC. It specifies CASSGGTSGSYEQYF. Together with reference TRBV11-2 and TRBJ2-7, the CDR3 gives the full variable domain: EAGVAQSPRYKIIEKRQSVAFWCNPISGHATLYWYQQILGQGPKLLIQFQNNGVVDDSQLPKDRFSAERLKGVDSTLKIQPAKLEDSAVYLCASSGGTSGSYEQYFGPGTRLTVT.

The V call is TRBV7-3, the J call TRBJ2-7; TRBD1 aligns across 8 bases. Germline assignment: CDR1 SGHTA and CDR2 FQGTGA. The CDR3 length is 13 residues. The trim removed 4 bases at V and 3 bases at J, leaving 2 bases unmatched. CDR3 nucleotides: TGTGCCAGCAGCTCGGGACAGGACTACGAGCAGTACTTC. Residues: CASSSGQDYEQYF.

J is TRBJ1-5 and V is TRBV6-5, with TRBD1 as a possible D gene (5 bases). CDR1 and CDR2 from the germline V gene are MNHEY and SVGAGI. The CDR3 is made up of 13 amino acids. Trimming removed 6 bases at V and 4 bases at J, with 10 bases between. The CDR3 reads CASSPTENQPQHF. The CDR3 DNA reads TGTGCCAGCAGCCCGACAGAGAATCAGCCCCAGCATTTT.